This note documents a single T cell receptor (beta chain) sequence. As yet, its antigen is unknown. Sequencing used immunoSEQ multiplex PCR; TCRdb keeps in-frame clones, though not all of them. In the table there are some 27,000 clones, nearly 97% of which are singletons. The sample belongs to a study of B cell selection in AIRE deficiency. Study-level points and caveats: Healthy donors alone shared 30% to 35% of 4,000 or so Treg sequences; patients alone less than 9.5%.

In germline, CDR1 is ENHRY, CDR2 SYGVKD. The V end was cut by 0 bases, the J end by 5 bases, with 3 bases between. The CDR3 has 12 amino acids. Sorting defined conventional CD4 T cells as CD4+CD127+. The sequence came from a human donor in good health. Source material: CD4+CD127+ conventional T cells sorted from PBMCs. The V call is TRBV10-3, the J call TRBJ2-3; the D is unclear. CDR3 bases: TGTGCCATCAGTGAGTCCGAAGATACGCAGTATTTT. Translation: CAISESEDTQYF.